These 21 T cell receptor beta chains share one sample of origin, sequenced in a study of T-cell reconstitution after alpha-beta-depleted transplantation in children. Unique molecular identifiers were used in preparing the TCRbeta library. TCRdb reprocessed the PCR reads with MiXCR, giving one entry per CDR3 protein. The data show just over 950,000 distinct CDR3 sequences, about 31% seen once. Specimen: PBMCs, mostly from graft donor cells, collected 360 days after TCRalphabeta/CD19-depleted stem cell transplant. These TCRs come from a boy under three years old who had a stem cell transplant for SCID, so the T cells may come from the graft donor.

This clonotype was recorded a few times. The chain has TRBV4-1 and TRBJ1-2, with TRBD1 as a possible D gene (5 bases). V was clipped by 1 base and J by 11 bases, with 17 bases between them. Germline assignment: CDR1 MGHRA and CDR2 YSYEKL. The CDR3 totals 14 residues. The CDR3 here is CASSQVGREDPYTF. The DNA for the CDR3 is TGCGCCAGCAGCCAAGTGGGGCGCGAGGACCCTTACACCTTC.

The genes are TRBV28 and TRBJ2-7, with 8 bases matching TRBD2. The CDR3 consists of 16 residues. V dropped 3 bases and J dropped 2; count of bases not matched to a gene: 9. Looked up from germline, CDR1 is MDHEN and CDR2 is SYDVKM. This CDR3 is CASSFIPGGVTYEQYF. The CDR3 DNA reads TGTGCCAGCAGTTTTATTCCCGGGGGGGTAACCTACGAGCAGTACTTC.

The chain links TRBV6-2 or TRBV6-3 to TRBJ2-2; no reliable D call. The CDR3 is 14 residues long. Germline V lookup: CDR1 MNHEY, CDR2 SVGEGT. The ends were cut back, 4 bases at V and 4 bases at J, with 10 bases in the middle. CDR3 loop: CASSSFPGTGELFF. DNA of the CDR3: TGTGCCAGCAGTTCCTTCCCGGGCACCGGGGAGCTGTTTTTT.

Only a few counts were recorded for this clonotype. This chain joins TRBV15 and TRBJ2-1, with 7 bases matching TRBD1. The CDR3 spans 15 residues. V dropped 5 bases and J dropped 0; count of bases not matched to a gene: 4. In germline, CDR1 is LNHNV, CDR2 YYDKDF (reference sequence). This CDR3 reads CATSPRDSSYNEQFF. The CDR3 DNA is TGTGCCACCAGCCCCAGGGACAGCTCCTACAATGAGCAGTTCTTC.

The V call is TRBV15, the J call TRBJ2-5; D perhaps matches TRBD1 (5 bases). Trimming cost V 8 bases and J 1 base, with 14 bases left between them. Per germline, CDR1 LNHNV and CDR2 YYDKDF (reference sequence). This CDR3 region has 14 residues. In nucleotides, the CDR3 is TGTGCCACCGCCATGAACAGGCTCCAAGAGACCCAGTACTTC. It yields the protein CATAMNRLQETQYF.

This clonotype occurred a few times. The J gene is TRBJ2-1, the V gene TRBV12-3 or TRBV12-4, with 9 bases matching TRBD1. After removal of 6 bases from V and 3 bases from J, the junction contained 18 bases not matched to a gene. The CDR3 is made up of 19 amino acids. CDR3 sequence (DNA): TGTGCCAGCAGCCCTGGGACAGGGAAGGAGAGGGGCTTCTACAATGAGCAGTTCTTC. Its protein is CASSPGTGKERGFYNEQFF.

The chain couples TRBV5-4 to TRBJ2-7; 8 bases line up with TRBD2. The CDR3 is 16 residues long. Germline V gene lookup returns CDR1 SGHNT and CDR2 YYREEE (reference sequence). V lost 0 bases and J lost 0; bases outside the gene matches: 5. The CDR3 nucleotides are TGTGCCAGCAGCTTGGGCATCGGGGGGGTCTCCTACGAGCAGTACTTC. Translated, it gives CASSLGIGGVSYEQYF.

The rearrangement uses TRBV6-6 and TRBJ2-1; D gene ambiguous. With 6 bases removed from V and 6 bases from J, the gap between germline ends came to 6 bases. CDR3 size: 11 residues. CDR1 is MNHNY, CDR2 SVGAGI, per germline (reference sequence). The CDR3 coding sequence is TGTGCCAGCAGGGTTTCCAATGAGCAGTTCTTC. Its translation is CASRVSNEQFF.

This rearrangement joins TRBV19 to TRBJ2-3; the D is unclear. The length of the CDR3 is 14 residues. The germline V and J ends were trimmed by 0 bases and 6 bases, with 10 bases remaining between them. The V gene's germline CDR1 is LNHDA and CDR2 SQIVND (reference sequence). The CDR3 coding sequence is TGTGCCAGTAGTATAGAGGGCCCAAAGGATACGCAGTATTTT. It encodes CASSIEGPKDTQYF.

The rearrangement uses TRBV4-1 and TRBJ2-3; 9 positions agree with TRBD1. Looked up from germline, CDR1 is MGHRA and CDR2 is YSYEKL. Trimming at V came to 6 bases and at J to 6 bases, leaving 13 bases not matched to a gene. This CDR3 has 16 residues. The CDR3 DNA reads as TGCGCCAGCAGTCACAACCGGGACAGGGTAGGGGATACGCAGTATTTT. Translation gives CASSHNRDRVGDTQYF.

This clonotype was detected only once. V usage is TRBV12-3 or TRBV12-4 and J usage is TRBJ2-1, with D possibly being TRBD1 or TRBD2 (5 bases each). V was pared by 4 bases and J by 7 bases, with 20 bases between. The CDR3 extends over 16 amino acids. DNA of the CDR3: TGTGCCAGCAGTTCCGACGGGGCCCAGGTCCGAAATGAGCAGTTCTTC. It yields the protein CASSSDGAQVRNEQFF.

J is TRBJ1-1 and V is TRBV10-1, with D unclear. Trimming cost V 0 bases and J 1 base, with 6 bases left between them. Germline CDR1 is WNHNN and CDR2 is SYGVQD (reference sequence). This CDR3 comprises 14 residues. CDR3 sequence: CASSESIRNTEAFF. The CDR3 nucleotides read TGCGCCAGCAGTGAGTCGATACGGAACACTGAAGCTTTCTTT.

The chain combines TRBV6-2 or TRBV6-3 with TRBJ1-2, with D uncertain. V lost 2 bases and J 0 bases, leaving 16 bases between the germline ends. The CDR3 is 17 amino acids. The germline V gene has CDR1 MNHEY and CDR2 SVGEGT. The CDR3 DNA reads TGTGCCAGCAGTTACAGGGTGAGAACTCGAGCTAACTATGGCTACACCTTC. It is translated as CASSYRVRTRANYGYTF.

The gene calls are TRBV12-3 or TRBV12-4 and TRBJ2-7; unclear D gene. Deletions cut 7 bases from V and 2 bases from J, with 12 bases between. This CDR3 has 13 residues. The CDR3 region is CASKRQGPYEQYF. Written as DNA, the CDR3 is TGTGCCAGCAAGAGGCAAGGGCCCTACGAGCAGTACTTC.

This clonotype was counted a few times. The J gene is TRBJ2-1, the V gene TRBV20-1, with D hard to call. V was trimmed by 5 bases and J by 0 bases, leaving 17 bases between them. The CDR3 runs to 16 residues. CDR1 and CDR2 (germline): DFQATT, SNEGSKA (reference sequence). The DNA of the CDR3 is TGCAGTGCTGGACCATTTGGCGGCAGCTCCTACAATGAGCAGTTCTTC. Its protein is CSAGPFGGSSYNEQFF.

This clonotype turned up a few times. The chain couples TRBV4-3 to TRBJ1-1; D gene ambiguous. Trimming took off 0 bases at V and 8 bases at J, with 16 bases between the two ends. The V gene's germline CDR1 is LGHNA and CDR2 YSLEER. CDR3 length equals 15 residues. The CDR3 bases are TGCGCCAGCAGCCAAGATGGGTCTTTAGTAAACGAAGCTTTCTTT. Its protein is CASSQDGSLVNEAFF.

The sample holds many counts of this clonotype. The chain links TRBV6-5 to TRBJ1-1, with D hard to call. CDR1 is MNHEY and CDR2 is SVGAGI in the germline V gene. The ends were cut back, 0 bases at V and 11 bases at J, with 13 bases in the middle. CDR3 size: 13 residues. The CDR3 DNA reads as TGTGCCAGCAGTTACTCGTTAGGGAGAGAGGCTTTCTTT. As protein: CASSYSLGREAFF.

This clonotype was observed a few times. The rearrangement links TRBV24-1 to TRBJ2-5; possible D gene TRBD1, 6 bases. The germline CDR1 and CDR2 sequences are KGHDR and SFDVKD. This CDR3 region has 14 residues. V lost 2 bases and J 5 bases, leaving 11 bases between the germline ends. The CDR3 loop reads CATSDSHRVETQYF. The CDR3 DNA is TGTGCCACCAGTGATTCCCACAGGGTGGAGACCCAGTACTTC.

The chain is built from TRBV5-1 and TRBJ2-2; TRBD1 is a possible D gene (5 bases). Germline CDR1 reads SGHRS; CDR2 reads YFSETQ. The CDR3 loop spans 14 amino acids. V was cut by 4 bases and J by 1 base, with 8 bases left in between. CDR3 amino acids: CASSTTGNTGELFF. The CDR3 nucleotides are TGCGCCAGCAGCACCACAGGGAACACCGGGGAGCTGTTTTTT.

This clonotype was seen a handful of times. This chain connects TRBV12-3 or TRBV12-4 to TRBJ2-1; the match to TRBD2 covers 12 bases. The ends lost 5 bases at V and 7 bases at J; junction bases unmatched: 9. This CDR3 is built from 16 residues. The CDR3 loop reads CASSPVTSGGGNEQFF. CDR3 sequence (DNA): TGTGCCAGCAGTCCGGTGACTAGCGGGGGTGGGAATGAGCAGTTCTTC.

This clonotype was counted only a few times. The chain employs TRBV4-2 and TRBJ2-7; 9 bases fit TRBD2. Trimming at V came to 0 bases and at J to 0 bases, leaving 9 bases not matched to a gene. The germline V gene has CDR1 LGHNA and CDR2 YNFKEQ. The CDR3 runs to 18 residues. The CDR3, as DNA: TGTGCCAGCAGCCAAGATCTGGGGGGGACTAGCCTCTCCTACGAGCAGTACTTC. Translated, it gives CASSQDLGGTSLSYEQYF.